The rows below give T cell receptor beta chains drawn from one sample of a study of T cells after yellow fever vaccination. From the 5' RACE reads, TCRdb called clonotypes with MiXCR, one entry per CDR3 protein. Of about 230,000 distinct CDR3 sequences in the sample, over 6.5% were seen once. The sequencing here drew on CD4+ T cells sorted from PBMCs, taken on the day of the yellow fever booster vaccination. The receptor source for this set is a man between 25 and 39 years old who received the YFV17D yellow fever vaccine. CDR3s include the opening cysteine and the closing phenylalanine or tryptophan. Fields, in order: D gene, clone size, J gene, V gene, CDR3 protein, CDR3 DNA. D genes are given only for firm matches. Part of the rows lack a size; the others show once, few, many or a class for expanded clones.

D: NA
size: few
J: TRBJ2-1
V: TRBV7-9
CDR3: CASSLSVSEQFF
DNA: TGTGCCAGCAGCTTATCGGTTTCTGAGCAGTTCTTC

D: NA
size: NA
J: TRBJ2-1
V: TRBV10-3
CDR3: CAISVDGNEQFF
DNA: TGTGCCATCAGTGTGGACGGGAATGAGCAGTTCTTC

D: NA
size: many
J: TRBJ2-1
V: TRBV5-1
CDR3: CASSLNNEQFF
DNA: TGTGCCAGCAGTTTAAACAATGAGCAGTTCTTC

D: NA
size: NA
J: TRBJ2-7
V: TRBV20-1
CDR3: CSAGETTYEQYF
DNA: TGCAGTGCCGGGGAGACGACCTACGAGCAGTACTTC

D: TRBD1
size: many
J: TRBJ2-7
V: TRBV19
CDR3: CASSGGQTYEQYF
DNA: TGTGCCAGTAGTGGGGGACAGACCTACGAGCAGTACTTC

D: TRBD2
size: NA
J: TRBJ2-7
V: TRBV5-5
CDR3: CASNQRGGEQYF
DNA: TGTGCCAGCAACCAGCGCGGGGGCGAGCAGTACTTC

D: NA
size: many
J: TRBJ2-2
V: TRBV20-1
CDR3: CSASFSRGTGELFF
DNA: TGCAGTGCTAGCTTCAGCCGCGGCACCGGGGAGCTGTTTTTT

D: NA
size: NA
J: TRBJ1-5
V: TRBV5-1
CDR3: CASSFNAGGNQPQHF
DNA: TGCGCCAGCAGCTTTAATGCCGGGGGCAATCAGCCCCAGCATTTT

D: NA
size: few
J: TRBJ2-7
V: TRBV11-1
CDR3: CASSSPPYRDPKTYEQYF
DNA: TGTGCCAGCAGCTCCCCACCTTACCGGGACCCCAAGACCTACGAGCAGTACTTC

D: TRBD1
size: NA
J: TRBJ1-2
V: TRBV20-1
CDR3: CSASGQASFYGYTF
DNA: TGCAGTGCTTCCGGACAGGCTTCGTTTTATGGCTACACCTTC

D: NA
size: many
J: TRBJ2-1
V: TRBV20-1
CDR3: CSARALSGSSYNEQFF
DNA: TGCAGTGCTAGAGCCTTGAGCGGTAGCTCCTACAATGAGCAGTTCTTC

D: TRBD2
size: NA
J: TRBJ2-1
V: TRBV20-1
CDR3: CSAKLGGRANEQFF
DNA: TGCAGTGCTAAGCTGGGCGGGAGAGCCAATGAGCAGTTCTTC

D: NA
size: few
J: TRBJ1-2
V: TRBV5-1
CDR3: CASSSDGSNYGYTF
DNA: TGCGCCAGCAGCTCGGACGGATCTAACTATGGCTACACCTTC

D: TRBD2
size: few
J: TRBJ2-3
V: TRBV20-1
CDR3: CSAAPSSGMADTQYF
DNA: TGCAGTGCTGCCCCCAGTAGCGGGATGGCAGATACGCAGTATTTT

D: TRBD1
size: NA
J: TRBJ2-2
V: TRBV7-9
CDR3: CASSSRQGFTGELFF
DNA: TGTGCCAGCAGCTCCAGACAGGGGTTTACCGGGGAGCTGTTTTTT

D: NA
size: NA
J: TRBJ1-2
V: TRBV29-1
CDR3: CSVGAGLEGYTF
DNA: TGCAGCGTTGGCGCGGGGCTGGAGGGCTACACCTTC

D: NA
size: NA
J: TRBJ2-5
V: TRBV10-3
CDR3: CATATVKETQYF
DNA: TGTGCCACCGCAACAGTGAAAGAGACCCAGTACTTC

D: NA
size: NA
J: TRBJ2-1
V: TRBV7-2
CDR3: CASSLSLGDGGNEQFF
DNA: TGTGCCAGCAGCTTAAGCCTGGGGGACGGGGGCAATGAGCAGTTCTTC

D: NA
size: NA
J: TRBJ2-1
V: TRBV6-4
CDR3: CASSSTVTYNEQFF
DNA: TGTGCCAGCAGTTCGACGGTTACCTACAATGAGCAGTTCTTC

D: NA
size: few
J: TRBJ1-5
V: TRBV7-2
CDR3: CASSLPGSQPQHF
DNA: TGTGCCAGCAGCTTACCTGGGTCTCAGCCCCAGCATTTT

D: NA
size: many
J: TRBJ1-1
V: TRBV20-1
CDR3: CSAYKGEGGTEAFF
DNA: TGCAGTGCCTACAAAGGGGAGGGGGGTACTGAAGCTTTCTTT

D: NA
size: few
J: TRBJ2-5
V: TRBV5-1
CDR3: CASSLVHTETQYF
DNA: TGCGCCAGCAGCTTAGTGCATACAGAGACCCAGTACTTC

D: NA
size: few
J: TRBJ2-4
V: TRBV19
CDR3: CASSTRGFNIQYF
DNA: TGTGCCAGTAGTACCCGGGGATTTAACATTCAGTACTTC

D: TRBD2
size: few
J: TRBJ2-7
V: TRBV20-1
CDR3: CSARDPGGRSSYEQYF
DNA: TGCAGTGCTAGAGATCCCGGCGGGAGGAGCTCCTACGAGCAGTACTTC

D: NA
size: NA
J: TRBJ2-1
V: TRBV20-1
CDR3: CSADGEGRSSYNEQFF
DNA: TGCAGTGCTGATGGGGAAGGGCGGAGCTCCTACAATGAGCAGTTCTTC

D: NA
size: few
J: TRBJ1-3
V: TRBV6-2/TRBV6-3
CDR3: CASSSGRLSGNTIYF
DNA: TGTGCCAGCAGCTCGGGACGGCTCTCTGGAAACACCATATATTTT

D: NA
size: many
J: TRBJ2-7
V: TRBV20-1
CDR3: CSARGQFGYEQYF
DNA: TGCAGTGCTCGGGGGCAGTTCGGCTACGAGCAGTACTTC

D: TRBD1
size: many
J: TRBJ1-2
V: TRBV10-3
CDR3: CAIRDTGTGGNGYTF
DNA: TGTGCCATCAGGGACACCGGGACAGGGGGTAATGGCTACACCTTC

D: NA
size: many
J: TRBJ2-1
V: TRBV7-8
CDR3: CASSGPRGAYNEQFF
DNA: TGTGCCAGCAGCGGGCCTCGCGGGGCATACAATGAGCAGTTCTTC

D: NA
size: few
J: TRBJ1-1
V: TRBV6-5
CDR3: CASSYSRRRNTEAFF
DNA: TGTGCCAGCAGTTACTCTAGGCGTCGGAACACTGAAGCTTTCTTT

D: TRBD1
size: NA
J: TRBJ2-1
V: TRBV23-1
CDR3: CASPEPQGAIGNEQFF
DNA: TGCGCCAGCCCTGAACCACAGGGGGCGATCGGCAATGAGCAGTTCTTC

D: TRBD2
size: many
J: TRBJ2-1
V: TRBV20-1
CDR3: CSATGTSYEQFF
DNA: TGCAGTGCTACCGGGACTAGCTATGAGCAGTTCTTC

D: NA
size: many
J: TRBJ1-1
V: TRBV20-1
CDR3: CSATLPGGYTEAFF
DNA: TGCAGTGCTACGCTTCCCGGTGGGTACACTGAAGCTTTCTTT

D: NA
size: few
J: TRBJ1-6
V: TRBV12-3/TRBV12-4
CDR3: CASTQYTYNSPLHF
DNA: TGTGCCAGCACCCAATACACCTATAATTCACCCCTCCACTTT

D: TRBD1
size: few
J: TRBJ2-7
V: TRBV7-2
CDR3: CASAPWQGAYEQYF
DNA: TGTGCCAGCGCACCCTGGCAGGGGGCCTACGAGCAGTACTTC

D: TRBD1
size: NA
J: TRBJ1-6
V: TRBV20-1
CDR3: CSGATGAYNSPLHF
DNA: TGCAGTGGGGCCACAGGGGCCTATAATTCACCCCTCCACTTT

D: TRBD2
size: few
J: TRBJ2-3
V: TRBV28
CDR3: CASSLRAGGADTQYF
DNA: TGTGCCAGCAGTTTACGGGCGGGAGGCGCAGATACGCAGTATTTT

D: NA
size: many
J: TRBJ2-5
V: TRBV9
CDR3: CASSVGTGDGTQYF
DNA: TGTGCCAGCAGCGTAGGCACCGGCGACGGGACCCAGTACTTC

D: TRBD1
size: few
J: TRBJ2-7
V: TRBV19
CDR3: CASNSGQGVYEQYF
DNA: TGTGCCAGTAACTCCGGGCAGGGGGTCTACGAGCAGTACTTC

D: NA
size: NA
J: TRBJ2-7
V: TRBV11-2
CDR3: CASSLGARDYEQYF
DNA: TGTGCCAGCAGCTTAGGGGCGAGGGACTACGAGCAGTACTTC

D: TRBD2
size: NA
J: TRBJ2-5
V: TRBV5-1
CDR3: CASSPGLAGGQETQYF
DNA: TGCGCCAGCAGCCCAGGACTAGCGGGAGGTCAAGAGACCCAGTACTTC

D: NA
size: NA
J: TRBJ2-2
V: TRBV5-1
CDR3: CASSFDRSTGELFF
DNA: TGCGCCAGCAGCTTCGACAGGTCCACCGGGGAGCTGTTTTTT

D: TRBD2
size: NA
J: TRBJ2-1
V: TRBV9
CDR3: CASSVGTSGGGRNEQFF
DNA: TGTGCCAGCAGCGTAGGGACTAGCGGAGGGGGGCGCAATGAGCAGTTCTTC

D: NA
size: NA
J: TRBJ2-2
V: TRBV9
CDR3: CASSPRTPNTGELFF
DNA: TGTGCCAGCAGTCCAAGGACGCCGAACACCGGGGAGCTGTTTTTT